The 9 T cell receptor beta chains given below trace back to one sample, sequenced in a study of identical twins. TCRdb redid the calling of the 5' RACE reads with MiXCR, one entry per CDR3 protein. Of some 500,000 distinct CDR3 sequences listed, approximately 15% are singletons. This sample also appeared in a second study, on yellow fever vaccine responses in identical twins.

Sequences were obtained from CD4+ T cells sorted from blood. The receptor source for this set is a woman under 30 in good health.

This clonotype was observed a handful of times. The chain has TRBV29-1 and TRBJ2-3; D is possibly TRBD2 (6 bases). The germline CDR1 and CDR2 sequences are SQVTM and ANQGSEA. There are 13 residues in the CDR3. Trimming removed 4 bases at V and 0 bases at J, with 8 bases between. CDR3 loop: CSVVSGSTDTQYF. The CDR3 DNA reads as TGCAGCGTTGTGAGCGGGAGCACAGATACGCAGTATTTT.

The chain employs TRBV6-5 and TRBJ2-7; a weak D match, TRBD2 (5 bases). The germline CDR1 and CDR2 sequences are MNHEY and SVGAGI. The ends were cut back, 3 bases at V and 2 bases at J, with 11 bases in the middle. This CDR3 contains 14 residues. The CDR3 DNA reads TGTGCCAGCAGTTATGACTATCTGGCCTACGAGCAGTACTTC. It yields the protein CASSYDYLAYEQYF.

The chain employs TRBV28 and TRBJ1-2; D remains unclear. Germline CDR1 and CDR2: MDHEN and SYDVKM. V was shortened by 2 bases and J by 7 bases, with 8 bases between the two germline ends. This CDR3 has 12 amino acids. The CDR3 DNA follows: TGTGCCAGCAGTTTAATTTCAGGTGGCTACACCTTC. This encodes CASSLISGGYTF.

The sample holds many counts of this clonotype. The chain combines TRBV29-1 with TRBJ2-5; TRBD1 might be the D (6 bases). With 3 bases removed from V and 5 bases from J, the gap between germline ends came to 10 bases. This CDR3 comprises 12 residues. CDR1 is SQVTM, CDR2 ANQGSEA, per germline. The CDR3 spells CSVEGAGETQYF. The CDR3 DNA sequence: TGCAGCGTTGAGGGGGCAGGGGAGACCCAGTACTTC.

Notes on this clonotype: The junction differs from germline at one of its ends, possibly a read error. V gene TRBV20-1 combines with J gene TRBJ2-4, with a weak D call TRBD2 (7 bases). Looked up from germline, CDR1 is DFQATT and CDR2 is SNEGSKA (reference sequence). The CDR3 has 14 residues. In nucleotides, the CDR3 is TGCAGTTCTAGGTGGGGGGGCGCCAAAAACATTCAGTACTTC. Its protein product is CSSRWGGAKNIQYF.

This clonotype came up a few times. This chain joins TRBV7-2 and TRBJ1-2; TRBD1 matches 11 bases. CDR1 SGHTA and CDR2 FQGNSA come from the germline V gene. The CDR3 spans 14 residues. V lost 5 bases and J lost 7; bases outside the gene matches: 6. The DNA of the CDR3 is TGTGCCAGCAGCCCCGGGACAGGGGGAAGTGGCTACACCTTC. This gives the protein CASSPGTGGSGYTF.

CDR3 coding DNA: TGTGCCAGCAGCAACCCGACTAGTATCAATGAGCAGTTCTTC. It codes for CASSNPTSINEQFF. The chain combines TRBV5-5 with TRBJ2-1, with D maybe TRBD2 (6 bases). This CDR3 region has 14 residues. V lost 4 bases and J lost 6, with 14 bases in between. Germline-derived CDR1 and CDR2 are SGHKS and YYEKEE (reference sequence).

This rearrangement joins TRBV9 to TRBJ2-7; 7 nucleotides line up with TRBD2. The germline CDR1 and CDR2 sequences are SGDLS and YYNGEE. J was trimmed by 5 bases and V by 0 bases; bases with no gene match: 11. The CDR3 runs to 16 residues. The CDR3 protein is CASSVDGSGRLNEQYF. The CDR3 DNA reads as TGTGCCAGCAGCGTAGACGGTAGCGGGCGGCTTAACGAGCAGTACTTC.

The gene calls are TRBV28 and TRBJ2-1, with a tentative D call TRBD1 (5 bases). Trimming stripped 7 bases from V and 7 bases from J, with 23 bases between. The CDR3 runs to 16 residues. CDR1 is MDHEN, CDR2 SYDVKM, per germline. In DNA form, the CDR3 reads TGTGCCAGCACCCAAAATGGGGCAGGGAAAGAGAATGAGCAGTTCTTC. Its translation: CASTQNGAGKENEQFF.